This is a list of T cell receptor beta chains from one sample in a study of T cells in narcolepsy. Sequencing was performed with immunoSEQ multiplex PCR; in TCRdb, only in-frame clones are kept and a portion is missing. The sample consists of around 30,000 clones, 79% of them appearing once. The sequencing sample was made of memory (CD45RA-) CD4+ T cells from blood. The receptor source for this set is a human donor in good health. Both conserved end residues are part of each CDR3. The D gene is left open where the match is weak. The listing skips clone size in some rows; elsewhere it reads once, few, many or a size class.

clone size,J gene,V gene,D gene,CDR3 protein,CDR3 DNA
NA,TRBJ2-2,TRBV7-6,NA,CASSLTVASTQGTGELFF,TGTGCCAGCAGCTTAACGGTAGCGAGCACTCAAGGGACCGGGGAGCTGTTTTTT
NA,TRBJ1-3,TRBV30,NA,CAWSTGLSGNTIYF,TGTGCCTGGAGTACAGGGCTCTCTGGAAACACCATATATTTT
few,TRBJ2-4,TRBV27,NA,CASRGTLNIQYF,TGTGCCAGCAGGGGGACTTTGAACATTCAGTACTTC
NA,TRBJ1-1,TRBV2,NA,CASRREFGTEAFF,TGTGCCAGCAGAAGGGAGTTCGGCACTGAAGCTTTCTTT
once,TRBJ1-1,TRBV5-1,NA,CASRPSQVGATEAFF,TGCGCCAGCAGGCCGTCCCAGGTTGGGGCGACTGAAGCTTTCTTT
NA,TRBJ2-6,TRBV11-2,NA,CASSPFGSSGANVLTF,TGTGCCAGCAGCCCCTTCGGGAGCTCTGGGGCCAACGTCCTGACTTTC
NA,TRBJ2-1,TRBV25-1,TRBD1,CASSRDRGLVYEQFF,TGTGCCAGCAGTAGGGACAGGGGTCTTGTCTATGAGCAGTTCTTC
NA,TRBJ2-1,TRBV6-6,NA,CASSYSPPQGGRQFF,TGTGCCAGCAGTTACTCGCCTCCTCAAGGAGGGAGGCAGTTCTTC
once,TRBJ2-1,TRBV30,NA,CAWSIARFHEQFF,TGTGCCTGGTCAATAGCGCGCTTCCATGAGCAGTTCTTC
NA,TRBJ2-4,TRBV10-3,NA,CAIGDNINIQYF,TGTGCCATCGGGGATAACATAAACATTCAGTACTTC
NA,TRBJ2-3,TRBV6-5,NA,CASSHINTDTQYF,TGTGCCAGCAGTCACATCAACACAGATACGCAGTATTTT
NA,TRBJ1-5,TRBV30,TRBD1,CAWSPTGNSNQPQHF,TGTGCCTGGAGTCCGACAGGGAATAGCAATCAGCCCCAGCATTTT
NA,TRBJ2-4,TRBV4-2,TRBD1,CASSQDRTGAKNIQYF,TGTGCCAGCAGCCAAGATCGGACAGGAGCCAAAAACATTCAGTACTTC
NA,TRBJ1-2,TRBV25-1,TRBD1,CATRPSDRVGFLGGYTF,TGTGCCACCCGACCGTCGGACAGGGTTGGTTTTTTGGGTGGCTACACCTTC
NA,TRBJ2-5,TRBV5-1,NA,CASSPPSVETQYF,TGCGCCAGCAGCCCCCCGTCCGTGGAGACCCAGTACTTC
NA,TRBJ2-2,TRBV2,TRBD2,CASSSGRTGELFF,TGTGCCAGCAGTAGCGGGAGGACCGGGGAGCTGTTTTTT
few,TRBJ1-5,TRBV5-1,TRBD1,CASSPTTGEIGQPQHF,TGCGCCAGCAGCCCTACGACAGGGGAAATCGGTCAGCCCCAGCATTTT
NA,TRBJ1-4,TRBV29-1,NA,CSVGGGTINEKLFF,TGCAGCGTTGGAGGGGGAACCATTAATGAAAAACTGTTTTTT
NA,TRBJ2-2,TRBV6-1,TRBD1,CASRKTGSGELFF,TGTGCCAGCAGAAAGACAGGGTCCGGGGAGCTGTTTTTT
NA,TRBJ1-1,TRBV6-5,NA,CASEGSLRGTEAFF,TGTGCCAGCGAAGGATCCTTGAGGGGCACTGAAGCTTTCTTT